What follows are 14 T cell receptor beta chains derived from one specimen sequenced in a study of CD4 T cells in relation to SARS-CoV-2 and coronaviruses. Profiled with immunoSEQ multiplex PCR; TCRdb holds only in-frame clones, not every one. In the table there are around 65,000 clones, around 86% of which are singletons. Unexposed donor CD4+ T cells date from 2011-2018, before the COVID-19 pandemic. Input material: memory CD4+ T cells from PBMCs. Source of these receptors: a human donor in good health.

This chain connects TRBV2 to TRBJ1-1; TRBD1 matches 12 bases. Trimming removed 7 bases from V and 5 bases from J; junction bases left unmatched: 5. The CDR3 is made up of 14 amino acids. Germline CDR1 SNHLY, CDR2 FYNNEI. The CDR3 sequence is CASNWDRGLTEAFF. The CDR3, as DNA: TGTGCCAGCAACTGGGACAGGGGGCTTACTGAAGCTTTCTTT.

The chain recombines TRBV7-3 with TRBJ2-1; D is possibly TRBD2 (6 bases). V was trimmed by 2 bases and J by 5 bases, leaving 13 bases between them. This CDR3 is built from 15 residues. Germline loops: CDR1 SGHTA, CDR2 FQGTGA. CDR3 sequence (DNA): TGTGCCAGCAGCTTAGATAGCGGCTTACACAATGAGCAGTTCTTC. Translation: CASSLDSGLHNEQFF.

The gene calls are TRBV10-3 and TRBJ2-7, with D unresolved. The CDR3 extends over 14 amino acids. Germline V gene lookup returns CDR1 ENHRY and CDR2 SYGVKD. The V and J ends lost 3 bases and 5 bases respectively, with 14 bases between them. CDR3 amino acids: CAISDFAANDEQYF. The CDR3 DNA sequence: TGTGCCATCAGTGATTTCGCAGCTAACGACGAGCAGTACTTC.

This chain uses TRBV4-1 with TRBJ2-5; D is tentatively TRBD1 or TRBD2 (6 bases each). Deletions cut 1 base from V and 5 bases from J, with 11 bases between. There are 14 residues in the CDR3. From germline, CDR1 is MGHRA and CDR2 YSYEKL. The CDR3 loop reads CASSQVGGRETQYF. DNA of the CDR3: TGCGCCAGCAGCCAAGTTGGGGGGCGGGAGACCCAGTACTTC.

The CDR3 reads CASSSPGEQYF. CDR3 in DNA: TGTGCCAGCAGTTCCCCGGGCGAGCAGTACTTC. The chain links TRBV28 to TRBJ2-7; D is undetermined. From germline, CDR1 is MDHEN and CDR2 SYDVKM. This CDR3 contains 11 residues. Trimming left V 4 bases short and J 6 bases short, with 7 bases between.

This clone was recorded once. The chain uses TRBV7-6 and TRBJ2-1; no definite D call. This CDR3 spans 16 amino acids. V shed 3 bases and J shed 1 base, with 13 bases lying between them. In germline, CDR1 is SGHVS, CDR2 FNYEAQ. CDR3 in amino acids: CASSFAPSSSYNEQFF. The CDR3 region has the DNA TGTGCCAGCAGCTTCGCTCCTAGTTCATCCTACAATGAGCAGTTCTTC.

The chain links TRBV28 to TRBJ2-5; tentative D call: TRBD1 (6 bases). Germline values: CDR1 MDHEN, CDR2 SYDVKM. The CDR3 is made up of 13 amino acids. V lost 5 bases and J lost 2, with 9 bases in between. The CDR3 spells CASSKGGQETQYF. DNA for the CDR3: TGTGCCAGCAGTAAAGGGGGTCAAGAGACCCAGTACTTC.

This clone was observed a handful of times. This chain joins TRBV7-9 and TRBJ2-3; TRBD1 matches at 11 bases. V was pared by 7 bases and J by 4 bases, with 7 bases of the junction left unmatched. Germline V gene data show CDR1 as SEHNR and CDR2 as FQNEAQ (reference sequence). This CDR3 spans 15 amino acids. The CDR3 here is CASKSGQGAADTQYF. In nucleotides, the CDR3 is TGTGCCAGCAAGTCAGGACAGGGGGCGGCAGATACGCAGTATTTT.

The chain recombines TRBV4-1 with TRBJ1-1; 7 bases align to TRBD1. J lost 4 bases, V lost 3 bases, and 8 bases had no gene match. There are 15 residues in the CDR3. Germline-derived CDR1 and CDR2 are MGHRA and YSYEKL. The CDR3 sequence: CASSQGRGYGTEAFF. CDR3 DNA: TGCGCCAGCAGCCAGGGCAGGGGGTATGGCACTGAAGCTTTCTTT.

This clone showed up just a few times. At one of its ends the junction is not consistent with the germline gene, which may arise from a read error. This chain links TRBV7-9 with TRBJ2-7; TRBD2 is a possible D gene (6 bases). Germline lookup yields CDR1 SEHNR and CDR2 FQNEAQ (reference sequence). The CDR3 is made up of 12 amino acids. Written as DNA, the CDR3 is TGTGCCAGCAGCAATCAAGGAGGGCCCCTTTTTTTC. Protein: CASSNQGGPLFF.

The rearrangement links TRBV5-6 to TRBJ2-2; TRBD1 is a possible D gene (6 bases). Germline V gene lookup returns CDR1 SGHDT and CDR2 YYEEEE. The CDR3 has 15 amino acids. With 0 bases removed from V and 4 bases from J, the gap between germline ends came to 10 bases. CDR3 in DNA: TGTGCCAGCAGCTTGGGGTGGGGGCCCACCGGGGAGCTGTTTTTT. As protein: CASSLGWGPTGELFF.

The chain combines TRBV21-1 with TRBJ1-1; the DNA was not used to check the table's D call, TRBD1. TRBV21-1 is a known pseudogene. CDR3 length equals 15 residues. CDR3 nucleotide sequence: TGTGCCAGCAGCAAATCCTCGAGGGGGCAGGTTGAAGCTTTCTTT. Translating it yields CASSKSSRGQVEAFF.

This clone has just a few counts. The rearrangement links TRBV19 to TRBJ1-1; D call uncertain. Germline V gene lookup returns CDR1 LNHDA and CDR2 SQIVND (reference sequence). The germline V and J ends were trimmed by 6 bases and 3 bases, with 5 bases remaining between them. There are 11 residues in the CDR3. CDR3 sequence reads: CASSDYTEAFF. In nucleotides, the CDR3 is TGTGCCAGTAGCGACTACACTGAAGCTTTCTTT. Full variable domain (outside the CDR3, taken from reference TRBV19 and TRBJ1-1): DGGITQSPKYLFRKEGQNVTLSCEQNLNHDAMYWYRQDPGQGLRLIYYSQIVNDFQKGDIAEGYSVSREKKESFPLTVTSAQKNPTAFYLCASSDYTEAFFGQGTRLTVV.

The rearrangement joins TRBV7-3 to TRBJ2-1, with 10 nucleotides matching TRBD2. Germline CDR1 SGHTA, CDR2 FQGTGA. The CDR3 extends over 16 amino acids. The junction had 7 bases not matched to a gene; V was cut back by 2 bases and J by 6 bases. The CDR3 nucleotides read TGTGCCAGCAGCTTAGTCGGGACTAGCGAGCGCAATGAGCAGTTCTTC. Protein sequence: CASSLVGTSERNEQFF.